This entry lists 21 T cell receptor beta chains sequenced from one sample in a study of a mutant IDH1 vaccine in newly diagnosed glioma. Sequencing was performed with immunoSEQ multiplex PCR; in TCRdb, only in-frame clones are kept and a portion is missing. Of just under 95,000 clones in the sample, about four fifths were seen once. Time point of the sample: baseline, week 1 (first vaccination visit). The treatment here: pre-vaccination baseline after standard-of-care therapy. The sequencing here drew on PBMCs, taken from a glioma patient treated with radiotherapy, temozolomide or both. Receptor source: a man aged 40-49 years with glioma.

This CDR3 reads CAINSGGGTDTQYF. The CDR3 nucleotides read TGTGCCATCAACAGCGGGGGGGGCACAGATACGCAGTATTTT. The chain carries TRBV10-3 and TRBJ2-3; 10 nucleotides agree with TRBD2. The germline V gene has CDR1 ENHRY and CDR2 SYGVKD. V lost 7 bases and J lost 1; bases outside the gene matches: 2. The CDR3 runs 14 residues.

The chain links TRBV2 to TRBJ2-5; D is undetermined. V lost 6 bases to trimming and J lost 0 bases, with 5 bases between them. CDR1 is SNHLY, CDR2 FYNNEI, per germline. There are 12 residues in the CDR3. Here the CDR3 reads CASRRDQETQYF. CDR3 sequence (DNA): TGTGCCAGCAGGCGAGACCAAGAGACCCAGTACTTC.

The chain has TRBV28 and TRBJ2-7, with 8 bases aligning to TRBD1. Losses at the gene ends were 3 bases for V and 1 base for J; bases not matched to a gene: 5. The CDR3 has 15 residues. CDR1 MDHEN and CDR2 SYDVKM come from the germline V gene. CDR3 in amino acids: CASSFAGTGSYEQYF. As DNA, the CDR3 is TGTGCCAGCAGTTTCGCCGGGACAGGATCCTACGAGCAGTACTTC.

The J gene is TRBJ2-1, the V gene TRBV6-6, with 7 nucleotides matching TRBD2. The CDR3 is 15 amino acids. Germline V gene lookup returns CDR1 MNHNY and CDR2 SVGAGI (reference sequence). V was clipped by 0 bases and J by 5 bases; unmatched bases: 4. CDR3 amino acids: CASSYSGEGNNEQFF. The CDR3 nucleotides are TGTGCCAGCAGTTACTCGGGGGAGGGGAACAATGAGCAGTTCTTC.

This clone was counted a few times. The chain joins TRBV9 to TRBJ1-5; D ambiguous. The germline CDR1 and CDR2 sequences are SGDLS and YYNGEE. This CDR3 is 14 amino acids long. The germline V and J ends were trimmed by 4 bases and 0 bases, with 8 bases remaining between them. CDR3 sequence (DNA): TGTGCCAGCAGCCCGACATATAGCAATCAGCCCCAGCATTTT. Its protein product is CASSPTYSNQPQHF.

There are a few counts of this clone. J is TRBJ2-5 and V is TRBV5-1, with D maybe TRBD1 (6 bases). Germline V gives CDR1 SGHRS, CDR2 YFSETQ. The CDR3 is 15 residues long. V lost 5 bases, J lost 0 bases, and 14 bases lay in between. The CDR3 here is CASSDRDKNQETQYF. CDR3 bases: TGCGCCAGCAGTGACCGGGACAAAAACCAAGAGACCCAGTACTTC.

This clone was observed once. The rearrangement links TRBV6-5 to TRBJ2-2; D gene uncertain. The CDR3 totals 12 residues. Germline V lookup: CDR1 MNHEY, CDR2 SVGAGI. With 5 bases removed from V and 0 bases from J, the gap between germline ends came to 1 base. DNA of the CDR3: TGTGCCAGCAGTACGAACACCGGGGAGCTGTTTTTT. It translates to CASSTNTGELFF.

The chain carries TRBV27 and TRBJ2-7; D may be TRBD2 (5 bases). The CDR3 length is 13 residues. V gave up 5 bases and J gave up 0 bases, with 8 bases separating them. Germline V gene lookup returns CDR1 MNHEY and CDR2 SMNVEV (reference sequence). The CDR3 loop reads CASSRTYSYEQYF. The CDR3, as DNA: TGTGCCAGCAGTCGGACTTACTCCTACGAGCAGTACTTC.

The chain joins TRBV21-1 to TRBJ1-5; the table calls TRBD1, which could not be checked here. TRBV21-1 is designated a pseudogene. This CDR3 has 14 residues. The CDR3 nucleotides are TGTGCCAGCAGCAGGACAGGCGGGCTTCAGCCCCAGCATTTT. This sequence encodes CASSRTGGLQPQHF.

This rearrangement joins TRBV7-8 to TRBJ1-2; the D gene is possibly TRBD1 (6 bases). Trimming cost V 1 base and J 0 bases, with 18 bases left between them. CDR1 and CDR2 from the germline V gene are SGHVS and FQNEAQ. CDR3 length: 18 amino acids. In DNA, the CDR3 is TGTGCCAGCAGCTTAGGGGGGGCCAGGGGAACGGCTAACTATGGCTACACCTTC. This codes for CASSLGGARGTANYGYTF. The full variable domain, its missing parts supplied by reference TRBV7-8 and TRBJ1-2, is GAGVSQSPRYKVAKRGQDVALRCDPISGHVSLFWYQQALGQGPEFLTYFQNEAQLDKSGLPSDRFFAERPEGSVSTLKIQRTQQEDSAVYLCASSLGGARGTANYGYTFGSGTRLTVV.

This clone came up a few times. The chain has TRBV7-9 and TRBJ1-1, with a tentative D call TRBD1 (6 bases). Trimming took 2 bases from V and 6 from J, leaving 16 bases between them. Germline assignment: CDR1 SEHNR and CDR2 FQNEAQ (reference sequence). The CDR3 sequence is 15 residues long. DNA of the CDR3: TGTGCCAGCAGCTTATCTGGATGGGGGACACCTGAAGCTTTCTTT. It encodes CASSLSGWGTPEAFF. Full variable domain (rest looked up from reference TRBV7-9 and TRBJ1-1): DTGVSQNPRHKITKRGQNVTFRCDPISEHNRLYWYRQTLGQGPEFLTYFQNEAQLEKSRLLSDRFSAERPKGSFSTLEIQRTEQGDSAMYLCASSLSGWGTPEAFFGQGTRLTVV.

This chain uses TRBV18 with TRBJ2-1; a possible D gene is TRBD1 (5 bases). Trimming cost V 1 base and J 3 bases, with 7 bases left between them. The CDR3 runs to 14 residues. Germline assignment: CDR1 KGHSH and CDR2 LQKENI. The CDR3 is CASSPLQDYNEQFF. The CDR3 DNA follows: TGTGCCAGCTCACCACTACAGGACTACAATGAGCAGTTCTTC.

The chain has TRBV6-6 and TRBJ1-2, with D unresolved. Trimming removed 4 bases at V and 5 bases at J, with 14 bases between. The CDR3 has 14 amino acids. Germline values: CDR1 MNHNY, CDR2 SVGAGI (reference sequence). The CDR3 spells CASSSVDRAYGYTF. Written as DNA, the CDR3 is TGTGCCAGCAGTTCGGTAGACCGCGCTTATGGCTACACCTTC.

V and J are TRBV10-3 and TRBJ1-2; no clear D gene. The CDR3 runs 14 residues. Trimming pared 2 bases from V and 7 bases from J, leaving 14 bases between. Per the germline V gene, CDR1 is ENHRY and CDR2 is SYGVKD. The CDR3 loop is CAISEPPGLGGYTF. CDR3 nucleotides: TGTGCCATCAGTGAGCCCCCTGGCTTGGGTGGCTACACCTTC.

This clone was picked up a small number of times. The CDR3 sequence: CASSPRQGIYGYTF. The CDR3 DNA reads TGTGCCAGTAGTCCAAGACAGGGCATTTATGGCTACACCTTC. The chain couples TRBV19 to TRBJ1-2, with TRBD1 matching 7 bases. V lost 5 bases and J lost 5; bases outside the gene matches: 8. The CDR3 has 14 amino acids. Germline assignment: CDR1 LNHDA and CDR2 SQIVND (reference sequence). Full variable domain (rest looked up from reference TRBV19 and TRBJ1-2): DGGITQSPKYLFRKEGQNVTLSCEQNLNHDAMYWYRQDPGQGLRLIYYSQIVNDFQKGDIAEGYSVSREKKESFPLTVTSAQKNPTAFYLCASSPRQGIYGYTFGSGTRLTVV.

V usage is TRBV5-4 and J usage is TRBJ2-3; 7 bases are shared with TRBD2. V dropped 4 bases and J dropped 0; count of bases not matched to a gene: 11. Germline CDR1 reads SGHNT; CDR2 reads YYREEE (reference sequence). CDR3 length: 17 residues. CDR3 residues: CASSRDLLGGSTDTQYF. The CDR3 coding sequence is TGTGCCAGCAGCCGAGATTTGCTGGGGGGGAGCACAGATACGCAGTATTTT.

This clone was counted ten times or more. This chain uses TRBV7-2 with TRBJ1-1, with D possibly matching TRBD1 (5 bases). Germline V gene data show CDR1 as SGHTA and CDR2 as FQGNSA. Trimming took 7 bases from V and 3 from J, leaving 12 bases between them. The CDR3 length is 13 residues. The CDR3 bases are TGTGCCAGCACCTGGGGGGATTACACTGAAGCTTTCTTT. As protein: CASTWGDYTEAFF.

This sequence joins TRBV5-6 and TRBJ2-3; 8 positions match TRBD2. V lost 1 base and J lost 6; bases outside the gene matches: 10. CDR1 SGHDT and CDR2 YYEEEE come from the germline V gene. This CDR3 is built from 16 residues. The chain's CDR3 is CASSLSMRGVLDTQYF. CDR3 sequence (DNA): TGTGCCAGCAGCTTGAGTATGCGGGGGGTTTTGGATACGCAGTATTTT.

The rearrangement joins TRBV14 to TRBJ2-7; D is undetermined. Germline loops: CDR1 SGHDN, CDR2 FVKESK. The length of the CDR3 is 12 residues. Trimming took off 1 base at V and 6 bases at J, with 7 bases between the two ends. CDR3 nucleotides: TGTGCCAGCAGCCAAGTCGTTTTCGAGCAGTACTTC. Residues: CASSQVVFEQYF. Looking up the rest from reference TRBV14 and TRBJ2-7 gives the full variable domain: EAGVTQFPSHSVIEKGQTVTLRCDPISGHDNLYWYRRVMGKEIKFLLHFVKESKQDESGMPNNRFLAERTGGTYSTLKVQPAELEDSGVYFCASSQVVFEQYFGPGTRLTVT.

The J gene is TRBJ2-2, the V gene TRBV10-1, with 8 positions matching TRBD2. The CDR3 runs 16 residues. Germline CDR1 reads WNHNN; CDR2 reads SYGVQD (reference sequence). V dropped 4 bases and J dropped 2; count of bases not matched to a gene: 6. CDR3 DNA sequence: TGCGCCAGCAGTGCTGGCGGGGGGCCAAACACCGGGGAGCTGTTTTTT. Encoded protein: CASSAGGGPNTGELFF.

The rearrangement links TRBV30 to TRBJ1-4; D unclear. V was trimmed by 3 bases and J by 3 bases, leaving 11 bases between them. The CDR3 runs to 14 residues. Germline V gives CDR1 GTSNPN, CDR2 SVGIG (reference sequence). The CDR3 DNA sequence: TGTGCCTGGAGCCAAAGAGCGGCTAATGAAAAACTGTTTTTT. Translating gives CAWSQRAANEKLFF.